This T cell receptor beta chain derives from a study of CD8 T cells in ankylosing spondylitis. Points from the study as a whole: Blood from ankylosing spondylitis patients appeared to carry a characteristic eight-variant TCR beta motif. Matched ankylosing spondylitis synovial fluid reportedly showed significant enrichment of disease-linked clones. Reactive arthritis synovial fluid and blood previously showed some of these motif variants.

The trim removed 10 bases at V and 4 bases at J, leaving 9 bases unmatched. The CDR3 contains 14 residues. This clonotype was recorded many times. Its target is not known. Preparation of TCR beta libraries was done by quantitative 5'-RACE with molecular barcodes. TCRdb re-derived calls from the 5' RACE reads in MiXCR, one entry per CDR3 protein. The profile covers about 540,000 distinct CDR3 sequences, with about an eighth appearing a single time and approximately 6.3% taken by the ten largest. This chain uses TRBV12-3 or TRBV12-4 with TRBJ2-1, with 8 bases that match TRBD1. This clonotype was sampled from a male donor with ankylosing spondylitis. Sequenced input: blood, either unsorted or a sorted T cell fraction (not recorded which). The CDR3 DNA follows: TGTGCCACCCTGACGGACAGGGAATACAATGAGCAGTTCTTC. Translating it yields CATLTDREYNEQFF.